These T cell receptor beta chains were read from a single sample in a study of cytomegalovirus exposure and HLA in healthy donors. Sequencing used immunoSEQ multiplex PCR; TCRdb keeps in-frame clones, though not all of them. The sample holds more than 80,000 clones, under 80% seen once. What was sequenced was PBMCs. The receptors shown here come from a woman between 45 and 60 years old in good health and CMV-seropositive. The CDR3 runs from the conserved cysteine through the conserved F or W. Fields, in order: V gene, J gene, clone size, D gene, CDR3 protein, CDR3 DNA. A D gene is named only where the DNA matches it firmly. The size entry is marked missing in some rows and otherwise reads once, few, many or a size class.

v_call: TRBV29-1
j_call: TRBJ1-4
clone_size: few
d_call: .
cdr3_aa: CSVGAAGLYEKLFF
cdr3_nt: TGCAGCGTTGGAGCGGCGGGATTGTACGAAAAACTGTTTTTT

v_call: TRBV19
j_call: TRBJ1-5
clone_size: .
d_call: .
cdr3_aa: CASTRQVEYQPRHF
cdr3_nt: TGTGCCAGTACTCGACAGGTTGAGTATCAGCCCCGGCATTTT

v_call: TRBV5-1
j_call: TRBJ2-7
clone_size: .
d_call: .
cdr3_aa: CASSFRTEPRGEQYF
cdr3_nt: TGCGCCAGCAGCTTCCGGACAGAACCCAGGGGCGAGCAGTACTTC

v_call: TRBV27
j_call: TRBJ1-4
clone_size: once
d_call: .
cdr3_aa: CASSLSRVNEKLFF
cdr3_nt: TGTGCCAGCAGTTTGTCCCGGGTAAATGAAAAACTGTTTTTT

v_call: TRBV30
j_call: TRBJ1-1
clone_size: .
d_call: TRBD1
cdr3_aa: CAWDRVMNTEAFF
cdr3_nt: TGTGCCTGGGACAGGGTGATGAACACTGAAGCTTTCTTT

v_call: TRBV5-5
j_call: TRBJ2-7
clone_size: .
d_call: .
cdr3_aa: CASSFSGGTLTYEQYF
cdr3_nt: TGTGCCAGCAGCTTCTCTGGTGGGACACTAACCTACGAGCAGTACTTC

v_call: TRBV27
j_call: TRBJ1-1
clone_size: .
d_call: .
cdr3_aa: CASSLSVSGTEAFF
cdr3_nt: TGTGCCAGCAGTTTATCAGTCTCGGGCACTGAAGCTTTCTTT

v_call: TRBV29-1
j_call: TRBJ1-1
clone_size: .
d_call: .
cdr3_aa: CSVFSGNTEAFF
cdr3_nt: TGCAGCGTATTCTCAGGGAACACTGAAGCTTTCTTT

v_call: TRBV18
j_call: TRBJ1-5
clone_size: .
d_call: .
cdr3_aa: CASSPQNRGAGQPQHF
cdr3_nt: TGTGCCAGCTCACCCCAAAACCGGGGGGCTGGTCAGCCCCAGCATTTT

v_call: TRBV28
j_call: TRBJ1-2
clone_size: .
d_call: .
cdr3_aa: CASSFGGAYGYTF
cdr3_nt: TGTGCCAGCAGTTTTGGAGGGGCCTATGGCTACACCTTC

v_call: TRBV29-1
j_call: TRBJ1-2
clone_size: .
d_call: .
cdr3_aa: CSVWGGNGYTF
cdr3_nt: TGCAGCGTATGGGGAGGGAACGGCTACACCTTC

v_call: TRBV7-2
j_call: TRBJ1-1
clone_size: .
d_call: TRBD1
cdr3_aa: CASSRATGYNTEAFF
cdr3_nt: TGTGCCAGCAGCCGAGCGACAGGGTATAACACTGAAGCTTTCTTT

v_call: TRBV15
j_call: TRBJ1-4
clone_size: few
d_call: TRBD1
cdr3_aa: CATGKGQGMTNEKLFF
cdr3_nt: TGTGCCACCGGAAAAGGACAGGGTATGACTAATGAAAAACTGTTTTTT

v_call: TRBV5-6
j_call: TRBJ2-1
clone_size: .
d_call: .
cdr3_aa: CASSLYNEQFF
cdr3_nt: TGTGCCAGCAGCCTTTACAATGAGCAGTTCTTC

v_call: TRBV5-1
j_call: TRBJ1-6
clone_size: .
d_call: .
cdr3_aa: CASSPDFLSSYNSPLHF
cdr3_nt: TGCGCCAGCAGCCCTGACTTCCTGAGCTCCTATAATTCACCCCTCCACTTT

v_call: TRBV4-1
j_call: TRBJ2-5
clone_size: .
d_call: TRBD2
cdr3_aa: CASSQVTSWETQYF
cdr3_nt: TGCGCCAGCAGCCAAGTGACTAGCTGGGAGACCCAGTACTTC

v_call: TRBV28
j_call: TRBJ2-7
clone_size: .
d_call: .
cdr3_aa: CASTPVGASYEQYF
cdr3_nt: TGTGCCAGCACGCCCGTCGGAGCCAGCTACGAGCAGTACTTC

v_call: TRBV7-2
j_call: TRBJ1-5
clone_size: .
d_call: TRBD1
cdr3_aa: CASSLRSGTAYSNQPQHF
cdr3_nt: TGTGCCAGCAGCTTACGATCTGGGACAGCTTATAGCAATCAGCCCCAGCATTTT